The rows below give T cell receptor beta chains drawn from one sample of a study of cytomegalovirus exposure and HLA in healthy donors. Profiled with immunoSEQ multiplex PCR; TCRdb holds only in-frame clones, not every one. The table records under 200,000 clones, 81% of them present only once. Specimen: PBMCs. These receptor sequences come from a man aged 50-59 years in good health and CMV-seronegative. CDR3s include the opening cysteine and the closing phenylalanine or tryptophan. Each record gives: V gene, J gene, clone size, D gene, CDR3 protein, CDR3 DNA. The D gene is left open where the match is weak. Some rows have no size entry. The others give once, few or many, or a class for an expanded clone.

TRBV4-3,TRBJ2-3,once,NA,CASSLGRGQDTQYF,TGCGCCAGCAGCCTCGGGCGGGGCCAAGATACGCAGTATTTT
TRBV19,TRBJ2-1,once,NA,CASSTLSYNEQFF,TGTGCCAGTAGTACCTTATCCTACAATGAGCAGTTCTTC
TRBV7-8,TRBJ1-1,few,TRBD1,CASRPNRGDSGAFF,TGTGCCAGCAGGCCCAACAGGGGCGATAGCGGTGCTTTCTTT
TRBV5-6,TRBJ2-1,NA,NA,CASLHSSYNEQFF,TGTGCCAGCCTGCATAGCTCCTACAATGAGCAGTTCTTC
TRBV10-3,TRBJ1-5,NA,TRBD1,CAIGDRGNQPQHF,TGTGCCATCGGGGACAGGGGCAATCAGCCCCAGCATTTT
TRBV29-1,TRBJ2-1,NA,TRBD2,CSAKLRLAVNNEQFF,TGCAGCGCCAAACTAAGGCTAGCGGTTAACAATGAGCAGTTCTTC
TRBV4-3,TRBJ1-1,NA,TRBD1,CASKYRGKTEAFF,TGCGCCAGCAAATACAGGGGAAAAACTGAAGCTTTCTTT
TRBV5-1,TRBJ1-1,few,TRBD1,CASSLETGRSEAFF,TGTGCCAGCAGCTTGGAGACAGGGAGATCTGAAGCTTTCTTT
TRBV15,TRBJ2-7,NA,NA,CATSRDTWSSYEQYF,TGTGCCACCAGCAGAGATACCTGGAGCTCCTACGAGCAGTACTTC
TRBV15,TRBJ2-3,NA,NA,CATSRVRATSTDTQYF,TGTGCCACCAGCAGAGTCCGAGCAACTAGCACAGATACGCAGTATTTT
TRBV13,TRBJ2-7,NA,NA,CASSLYNTYEQYF,TGTGCCAGCAGCTTATACAATACCTACGAGCAGTACTTC
TRBV5-5,TRBJ1-1,NA,NA,CASSLMDGGGYTEAFF,TGTGCCAGCAGCTTAATGGACGGCGGGGGGTACACTGAAGCTTTCTTT
TRBV9,TRBJ2-3,NA,NA,CASSSHKDTQYF,TGTGCCAGCAGCTCACACAAAGATACGCAGTATTTT
TRBV7-8,TRBJ1-3,NA,TRBD1,CASSLGQGSYSGNTIYF,TGTGCCAGCAGCTTAGGACAGGGCTCCTACTCTGGAAACACCATATATTTT
TRBV5-8,TRBJ2-7,few,TRBD1,CASRTGTAISYEQYF,TGTGCCAGCAGGACCGGGACAGCTATCTCCTACGAGCAGTACTTC
TRBV27,TRBJ2-1,NA,TRBD2,CASSPLTSGPYNEQFF,TGTGCCAGCAGTCCCCTGACTAGCGGGCCCTACAATGAGCAGTTCTTC
TRBV28,TRBJ2-1,NA,NA,CASNLSGVGNEQFF,TGTGCCAGCAACCTTAGCGGAGTGGGGAATGAGCAGTTCTTC
TRBV11-2,TRBJ2-1,once,TRBD2,CASTGGGTYNEQFF,TGTGCCAGCACGGGGGGGGGAACCTACAATGAGCAGTTCTTC
TRBV2,TRBJ2-7,NA,TRBD1,CATRQGPPYEQYF,TGTGCCACCCGACAGGGACCGCCCTACGAGCAGTACTTC
TRBV5-1,TRBJ1-4,NA,NA,CASSLNRELDEKLFF,TGCGCCAGCAGCTTAAACAGGGAGTTGGATGAAAAACTGTTTTTT
TRBV9,TRBJ1-1,NA,TRBD1,CASSRTGRDTEAFF,TGTGCCAGCAGTAGGACAGGGAGGGACACTGAAGCTTTCTTT
TRBV2,TRBJ2-6,NA,TRBD1,CASSPRTGASGANVLTF,TGTGCCAGCAGTCCCCGGACAGGGGCCTCTGGGGCCAACGTCCTGACTTTC
TRBV7-9,TRBJ1-5,NA,NA,CASNQGDSNQPQHF,TGTGCCAGCAACCAAGGGGATAGCAATCAGCCCCAGCATTTT
TRBV7-6,TRBJ1-3,NA,NA,CASSPFDGSPGNTIYF,TGTGCCAGCAGCCCTTTCGACGGGAGTCCTGGAAACACCATATATTTT
TRBV27,TRBJ1-6,once,NA,CASSPGVYNSPLHF,TGTGCCAGTAGTCCGGGAGTCTATAATTCACCCCTCCACTTT
TRBV11-2,TRBJ1-1,once,NA,CASNLGHRNTEAFF,TGTGCCAGCAATTTGGGACATAGGAACACTGAAGCTTTCTTT
TRBV28,TRBJ2-7,NA,TRBD2,CASSPSGGVSYEQYF,TGTGCCAGCAGTCCTAGCGGGGGGGTTTCCTACGAGCAGTACTTC
TRBV6-1,TRBJ1-6,NA,TRBD1,CASNPGQNNSPLHF,TGTGCCAGCAACCCGGGACAGAATAATTCACCCCTCCACTTT
TRBV7-3,TRBJ1-1,NA,NA,CASSLFPASGLNTEAFF,TGTGCCAGCAGCTTATTCCCCGCGTCAGGTCTGAACACTGAAGCTTTCTTT
TRBV29-1,TRBJ2-2,few,NA,CSVKTTAYAGELFF,TGCAGCGTTAAGACTACAGCATATGCCGGGGAGCTGTTTTTT
TRBV4-2,TRBJ1-6,NA,NA,CASSQETRGGGSPLHF,TGTGCCAGCAGCCAAGAAACAAGGGGAGGTGGATCACCCCTCCACTTT
TRBV25-1,TRBJ2-5,NA,NA,CASSVYGETQYF,TGTGCCAGCAGTGTATACGGAGAGACCCAGTACTTC
TRBV11-2,TRBJ2-7,NA,NA,CASSSGEPSYEQYF,TGTGCCAGCAGCTCAGGGGAGCCGTCCTACGAGCAGTACTTC
TRBV7-9,TRBJ2-7,NA,TRBD1,CASSLGQNSYEQYF,TGTGCCAGCAGCTTGGGACAGAACTCCTACGAGCAGTACTTC
TRBV2,TRBJ2-3,NA,NA,CASSDGGDADTQYF,TGTGCCAGCAGTGATGGCGGGGACGCAGATACGCAGTATTTT
TRBV2,TRBJ2-7,once,NA,CASSEAGMGRHEQYF,TGTGCCAGCAGTGAAGCGGGCATGGGGCGGCACGAGCAGTACTTC
TRBV9,TRBJ2-3,NA,TRBD1,CASSVEGASTDTQYF,TGTGCCAGCAGCGTCGAGGGGGCTAGCACAGATACGCAGTATTTT
TRBV6-4,TRBJ2-1,few,TRBD2,CASSDVGGEYNEQFF,TGTGCCAGCAGTGACGTCGGGGGGGAGTACAATGAGCAGTTCTTC
TRBV27,TRBJ2-7,few,NA,CASSFGGPIRGEQYF,TGTGCCAGCAGTTTCGGAGGGCCAATTCGGGGTGAGCAGTACTTC
TRBV5-1,TRBJ2-3,once,TRBD1,CASSSTGTATDTQYF,TGCGCCAGCAGCTCAACCGGGACAGCCACAGATACGCAGTATTTT
TRBV25-1,TRBJ1-6,NA,NA,CASSELGDTLRTLHF,TGTGCCAGCAGTGAATTGGGGGACACCCTACGGACCCTCCACTTT
TRBV5-6,TRBJ2-5,NA,NA,CASSFTGREETQYF,TGTGCCAGCAGCTTTACGGGCAGGGAAGAGACCCAGTACTTC